A selection of T cell receptor beta chains follows, all from one sample in a study of shared clonotypes between healthy human individuals. TCRdb keeps only in-frame clones here, not all; method: immunoSEQ multiplex PCR. The sample has 450,000 to 700,000 clones, around 95% seen once. Sequences were obtained from naive CD8+ T cells sorted from blood. Receptors originate from a woman in her twenties or thirties in good health. Both conserved end residues are part of each CDR3. A D gene is named only where the DNA matches it firmly. Rows give clone size only sometimes, using once, few, many, or a class for an expanded clone.

v_gene	len	d_gene	abundance	j_gene	CDR3aa	CDR3nt
TRBV29-1	11	NA	few	TRBJ1-1	CSVGTNTEAFF	TGCAGCGTCGGTACAAACACTGAAGCTTTCTTT
TRBV5-5	16	TRBD1	NA	TRBJ1-2	CASSSSRDSLFYGYTF	TGTGCCAGCAGCTCCTCGAGGGACAGCCTATTCTATGGCTACACCTTC
TRBV19	15	TRBD1	NA	TRBJ1-4	CASSTTQGAFEKLFF	TGTGCCAGTAGTACAACACAGGGGGCGTTTGAAAAACTGTTTTTT
TRBV6-5	15	TRBD1	once	TRBJ2-1	CASTVGTGGNNEQFF	TGTGCCAGCACCGTCGGGACAGGGGGAAACAATGAGCAGTTCTTC
TRBV27	15	TRBD1	NA	TRBJ2-7	CASSLGRGLSYEQYF	TGTGCCAGCAGTTTAGGCAGGGGGTTGTCCTACGAGCAGTACTTC
TRBV7-9	15	NA	NA	TRBJ2-6	CASRPMGPGANVLTF	TGTGCCAGCAGGCCAATGGGGCCTGGGGCCAACGTCCTGACTTTC
TRBV4-1	18	TRBD1	NA	TRBJ2-7	CASSQEPPLDRVYYEQYF	TGCGCCAGCAGCCAAGAACCCCCCCTGGACAGGGTATACTACGAGCAGTACTTC
TRBV5-1	16	NA	once	TRBJ1-2	CASSLSREPTYYGYTF	TGCGCCAGCAGCTTGTCTAGGGAGCCAACTTACTATGGCTACACCTTC
TRBV30	15	NA	few	TRBJ1-5	CAWSVRRRCNQPQHF	TGTGCCTGGAGTGTACGGAGACGGTGCAATCAGCCCCAGCATTTT
TRBV27	15	TRBD2	NA	TRBJ2-7	CASSLGSGATYEQYF	TGTGCCAGCAGTCTAGGTAGCGGGGCGACCTACGAGCAGTACTTC
TRBV15	15	NA	NA	TRBJ2-5	CATSREGETQETQYF	TGTGCCACCAGCAGAGAGGGCGAAACCCAAGAGACCCAGTACTTC
TRBV27	14	NA	NA	TRBJ2-7	CASSLSGRPREQYF	TGTGCCAGCAGTTTATCCGGACGGCCGCGAGAGCAGTACTTC
TRBV18	17	TRBD2	NA	TRBJ2-2	CASSPLREGLYTGELFF	TGTGCCAGCTCACCTTTGCGGGAGGGCCTATACACCGGGGAGCTGTTTTTT
TRBV27	16	NA	NA	TRBJ2-7	CASNTKPGGAWYEQYF	TGTGCCAGCAACACAAAGCCCGGGGGCGCGTGGTACGAGCAGTACTTC
TRBV4-1	13	NA	NA	TRBJ1-5	CASSLGQNQPQHF	TGCGCCAGCAGCCTAGGACAGAATCAGCCCCAGCATTTT
TRBV28	14	NA	NA	TRBJ1-2	CASSLSSKGTGYTF	TGTGCCAGCAGTTTATCTAGCAAGGGGACAGGCTACACCTTC
TRBV7-9	16	TRBD2	NA	TRBJ2-3	CASSGGLAGVGDTQYF	TGTGCCAGCAGCGGGGGACTAGCGGGAGTAGGTGATACGCAGTATTTT
TRBV9	16	TRBD2	NA	TRBJ2-3	CASSVVVAGAADTQYF	TGTGCCAGCAGCGTAGTTGTAGCGGGAGCCGCAGATACGCAGTATTTT
TRBV10-2	13	NA	NA	TRBJ2-1	CASSSSSYNEQFF	TGCGCCAGCAGTTCGAGCTCCTACAATGAGCAGTTCTTC
TRBV19	15	NA	NA	TRBJ2-7	CASSIDVNLRDGQYF	TGTGCCAGTAGTATAGACGTGAACCTTCGAGACGGGCAGTACTTC
TRBV29-1	13	NA	NA	TRBJ1-1	CSVLPGRGTEAFF	TGCAGCGTTCTACCGGGGAGGGGCACTGAAGCTTTCTTT
TRBV27	12	NA	NA	TRBJ2-3	CASTAGTDTQYF	TGTGCCAGCACAGCCGGGACAGATACGCAGTATTTT
TRBV10-3	13	NA	NA	TRBJ1-2	CAISDVTPYGYTF	TGTGCCATCAGTGACGTTACACCCTATGGCTACACCTTC
TRBV28	11	NA	NA	TRBJ2-7	CASSLLYEQYF	TGTGCCAGCAGTTTGTTGTACGAGCAGTACTTC
TRBV13	16	NA	NA	TRBJ1-4	CASRVGGGPTNEKLFF	TGTGCCAGCAGGGTGGGCGGAGGGCCCACTAATGAAAAACTGTTTTTT
TRBV29-1	12	NA	NA	TRBJ2-1	CSVDGGFRWQFF	TGCAGCGTTGACGGTGGATTCCGATGGCAGTTCTTC
TRBV7-9	12	NA	NA	TRBJ2-1	CASSLGYNEQFF	TGTGCCAGCAGCTTAGGCTACAATGAGCAGTTCTTC
TRBV27	15	NA	NA	TRBJ1-4	CASSPLGTAPEKLFF	TGTGCCAGCAGTCCCCTCGGGACTGCGCCTGAAAAACTGTTTTTT
TRBV16	17	TRBD1	once	TRBJ1-2	CASSQLEWDSTNYGYTF	TGTGCCAGCAGCCAACTGGAATGGGACAGTACTAACTATGGCTACACCTTC
TRBV28	15	TRBD1	NA	TRBJ1-5	CASSDRAYSNQPQHF	TGTGCGTCTTCGGACAGGGCATATAGCAATCAGCCCCAGCATTTT
TRBV6-1	14	NA	NA	TRBJ2-2	CASSEWFVTGELFF	TGTGCCAGCAGTGAATGGTTTGTCACCGGGGAGCTGTTTTTT
TRBV29-1	13	NA	NA	TRBJ1-2	CSAQPMENYGYTF	TGCAGCGCGCAGCCGATGGAAAACTATGGCTACACCTTC
TRBV28	12	NA	few	TRBJ1-1	CASVGPNTEAFF	TGTGCCAGCGTTGGGCCGAACACTGAAGCTTTCTTT
TRBV2	19	TRBD2	NA	TRBJ2-1	CASRHPGLAGGPGYNEQFF	TGTGCCAGCAGACACCCGGGACTAGCGGGAGGGCCGGGTTACAATGAGCAGTTCTTC
TRBV2	15	TRBD2	NA	TRBJ2-1	CASSGTSSIFNEQFF	TGTGCCAGCAGCGGGACTAGTTCTATCTTTAATGAGCAGTTCTTC
TRBV11-1	14	TRBD1	NA	TRBJ2-7	CASSLGTGPYEQYF	TGTGCCAGCAGCTTAGGGACAGGGCCCTACGAGCAGTACTTC
TRBV9	13	NA	NA	TRBJ2-1	CASSLNYPNEQFF	TGTGCCAGCAGCCTGAACTATCCAAATGAGCAGTTCTTC
TRBV27	15	NA	NA	TRBJ2-2	CASSLGLSSTGELFF	TGTGCCAGCAGTTTAGGCCTGTCATCGACCGGGGAGCTGTTTTTT
TRBV27	16	TRBD2	NA	TRBJ2-7	CASSQTLAEISYEQYF	TGTGCCAGCAGTCAGACACTAGCGGAGATTTCCTACGAGCAGTACTTC
TRBV7-9	11	NA	NA	TRBJ1-1	CASRTNTEAFF	TGTGCCAGCAGGACGAACACTGAAGCTTTCTTT
TRBV4-1	14	NA	NA	TRBJ2-5	CASSQAGAEETQYF	TGCGCCAGCAGCCAAGCCGGCGCTGAAGAGACCCAGTACTTC
TRBV5-4	15	NA	NA	TRBJ2-3	CASREGEDSTDTQYF	TGTGCCAGCAGGGAGGGGGAGGATAGCACAGATACGCAGTATTTT
TRBV14	11	NA	few	TRBJ2-7	CASSQNYEQYF	TGTGCCAGCAGCCAGAACTACGAGCAGTACTTC
TRBV5-6	13	NA	NA	TRBJ2-1	CASSSGRYNEQFF	TGTGCCAGCAGTTCCGGACGGTACAATGAGCAGTTCTTC
TRBV5-1	16	NA	NA	TRBJ2-5	CASSWGGSGLQETQYF	TGCGCCAGCAGCTGGGGTGGAAGCGGACTTCAAGAGACCCAGTACTTC
TRBV7-8	14	NA	NA	TRBJ1-3	CASSPGTSGNTIYF	TGTGCCAGCAGCCCGGGAACCTCTGGAAACACCATATATTTT